The 7 T cell receptor beta chains given below trace back to one sample, sequenced in a study of blood T cell repertoires in COVID-19 (dated by TCRdb to about 2020). Library preparation was by the immunoSEQ multiplex PCR assay. TCRdb obtained this table from immuneACCESS and retained in-frame rearrangements with V and J assigned. These tables miss some clones; where compared with another copy, unresolved V genes account for less than half of the shortfall, and the remainder is unexplained. Here the sample has about 160,000 clones; 82% occur a single time. The top ten clonotypes cover roughly 7% of the sample. Input material: peripheral blood. The receptors were gathered from a woman in her thirties or forties with COVID-19, enrolled during active disease.

This clone occurred a few times. In DNA, the CDR3 is TGTGCCAGCAGCTCCGGGATTGTGGGATTCGGCACAGATACGCAGTATTTT. Amino acid sequence: CASSSGIVGFGTDTQYF. The chain combines TRBV5-5 with TRBJ2-3; D possibly corresponds to TRBD2 (5 bases). The V gene's germline CDR1 is SGHKS and CDR2 YYEKEE (reference sequence). Trimming took 3 bases from V and 1 from J, leaving 18 bases between them. The CDR3 is made up of 17 amino acids.

V is TRBV6-2 or TRBV6-3 and J is TRBJ2-1; a possible D gene is TRBD1 (6 bases). The germline V and J ends were trimmed by 0 bases and 4 bases, with 10 bases remaining between them. CDR1 is MNHEY and CDR2 is SVGEGT in the germline V gene. This CDR3 has 15 amino acids. The CDR3 region has the DNA TGTGCCAGCAGTTACTCGGGACAAGCTTACAATGAGCAGTTCTTC. Amino acids: CASSYSGQAYNEQFF.

This clone was seen a few times. The chain links TRBV3-1 (or the pseudogene TRBV3-2) to TRBJ2-3, with 12 bases that match TRBD2. V dropped 4 bases and J dropped 1; count of bases not matched to a gene: 6. This CDR3 comprises 17 residues. The germline CDR1 and CDR2 sequences are LGHDT and YNNKEL (reference sequence). The CDR3: CASSPRLAGVGTDTQYF. The CDR3 region has the DNA TGTGCCAGCAGCCCAAGACTAGCGGGAGTGGGCACAGATACGCAGTATTTT.

This clone appeared a few times. This sequence joins TRBV3-1 (or the pseudogene TRBV3-2) and TRBJ1-4; 10 bases match TRBD1. Germline trimming cut 2 bases from V and 8 bases from J; bases unmatched to any gene: 8. The germline V gene encodes CDR1 LGHDT and CDR2 YNNKEL (reference sequence). The CDR3 covers 16 residues. The CDR3 DNA is TGTGCCAGCAGCCAAACCGGGACAGGGGATGCCGAAAAACTGTTTTTT. It specifies CASSQTGTGDAEKLFF.

The CDR3 sequence: CASSVLTTDTQYF. CDR3 DNA: TGTGCCAGCAGCGTTCTTACTACGGATACGCAGTATTTT. The rearrangement links TRBV9 to TRBJ2-3; no firm D call. Trimming removed 2 bases from V and 6 bases from J, with 10 bases in between. The germline V gene encodes CDR1 SGDLS and CDR2 YYNGEE. CDR3 length: 13 residues.

This chain joins TRBV6-5 and TRBJ2-7, with D tentatively TRBD1 (6 bases). Germline assignment: CDR1 MNHEY and CDR2 SVGAGI. V was pared by 7 bases and J by 7 bases, with 20 bases between. The CDR3 consists of 14 residues. CDR3 amino acids: CASTQGNSRREQYV. The CDR3 region has the DNA TGTGCCAGCACTCAGGGGAACTCCCGGCGGGAGCAGTACGTC.

This clone was seen just once. V gene TRBV19 combines with J gene TRBJ1-2; 9 bases are shared with TRBD1. The germline gives CDR1 LNHDA, CDR2 SQIVND (reference sequence). Unmatched junction bases numbered 10, after V lost 6 bases and J lost 2 bases. The CDR3 length is 16 residues. The chain's CDR3 is CASSKLPGQGNYGYTF. The CDR3 DNA follows: TGTGCCAGTAGCAAACTTCCGGGACAGGGAAACTATGGCTACACCTTC.